The clone carrying this TCR beta chain has a count of ten or more. Its target is unknown. The sample is drawn from a study of neurological immune-mediated disorders. Study results and caveats: Expanded clones shared no identical CDR3 amino acid sequences across subjects, which suggested private TCR-beta repertoires in all groups.

The time point denotes: longitudinal time-point 3. PBMCs stored at -80 C, numbering 2 million, were the origin of the unsorted libraries. MiXCR was run by TCRdb on the 5' RACE reads, yielding one entry per CDR3 protein. The sample records roughly 100,000 distinct CDR3 sequences, 11% being singletons. This sequence was found in a female donor with HTLV-1-associated myelopathy (HAM/TSP). The source material was PBMCs.

The chain's CDR3 is CASRTGQGSAKQYF. CDR3 DNA sequence: TGTGCCAGCAGAACCGGACAGGGTTCCGCCAAGCAGTACTTC. The J gene is TRBJ2-7, the V gene TRBV27; TRBD1 matches 8 bases. The V and J ends lost 6 bases and 8 bases, in that order; junction bases with no gene match: 12. CDR1 is MNHEY and CDR2 is SMNVEV in the germline V gene (reference sequence). The CDR3 has 14 amino acids.